Here is one TCR beta chain with its context. What it recognizes is unknown. Germline loops: CDR1 DFQATT, CDR2 SNEGSKA (reference sequence). Losses at the gene ends were 6 bases for V and 3 bases for J; bases not matched to a gene: 8. The CDR3 loop spans 13 amino acids. The sample originates from a study of T cells in Graves' hyperthyroidism and ophthalmopathy. What was amplified from RNA transcripts were TCR beta CDR3 regions. HTBI primers drove first-round RT-PCR of the TCR CDR3. From the multiplex PCR reads, TCRdb called clonotypes with MiXCR, one entry per CDR3 protein. The data contain around 580,000 distinct CDR3 sequences, around 42% of them singletons. Graves' hyperthyroidism without ophthalmopathy progression within 18 months was termed stable. Criteria for exclusion of patients were uncontrolled infection, other autoimmune disease, pregnancy or lactation. Whole-study findings and limits: Expanded thyroid clonotypes (above 0.001) were mostly also found in blood.

The sequencing input was peripheral blood or thyroid tissue (not recorded which). This rearrangement joins TRBV20-1 to TRBJ2-7; TRBD2 agrees at 7 bases. This sequence originates from a woman between 18 and 29 years old with Graves' hyperthyroidism. CDR3 DNA sequence: TGCAGTGCCAGCGGCGAGCGGGACTACGAGCAGTACTTC. This translates into CSASGERDYEQYF.